The entry below describes one TCR beta chain. CDR3 length equals 13 residues. CDR1 and CDR2 from the germline V gene are SGHDT and YYEEEE. Trimming shortened V by 4 bases and J by 4 bases, and 12 bases separated the two germline ends. The source of the sample is a study of blood T cell repertoires in COVID-19. Study-level background: Some COVID-19 samples were acute and others convalescent; all came from the United States, Italy and Spain.

In the source study's methods: Reference gene primer amplification gave nucleated cell count estimates. The table came from immunoSEQ multiplex PCR; TCRdb's copy has only in-frame clones and leaves some out. The D gene and trimming were derived from the DNA, and the V and J assignments and clone size from that table. Of roughly 91,000 clones in the sample, almost 85% were seen once. The material sequenced was peripheral blood. The gene calls are TRBV5-6 and TRBJ2-7; TRBD1 might be the D (6 bases). This TCR came from an elderly woman with acute or convalescent COVID-19. The CDR3, as DNA: TGTGCCAGCAGCAAGTGGGACATTTACGAGCAGTACTTC. This encodes CASSKWDIYEQYF. Full variable domain (outside the CDR3, taken from reference TRBV5-6 and TRBJ2-7): DAGVTQSPTHLIKTRGQQVTLRCSPKSGHDTVSWYQQALGQGPQFIFQYYEEEERQRGNFPDRFSGHQFPNYSSELNVNALLLGDSALYLCASSKWDIYEQYFGPGTRLTVT.